This T cell receptor beta chain derives from a study of cytomegalovirus exposure and HLA in healthy donors. Study-wide results and limits: Cytomegalovirus-associated status was assigned to fewer than 200 TCR beta chains. More clonal expansion characterized HLA-associated TCR beta chains than equally common others in a later analysis.

CDR1 is WSHSY and CDR2 is SAAADI in the germline V gene. V was clipped by 8 bases and J by 2 bases, with 15 bases between them. CDR3 length: 14 residues. It was with 60 Vbeta and 13 Jbeta primers that the PCR ran. In the authors' methods: Some 80 million unique TCR beta chains, 9 million to 11 million shared, were counted in a later analysis. Sequencing used immunoSEQ multiplex PCR; TCRdb keeps in-frame clones, though not all of them. V and J calls and clone size are given by that table; D and trimming were obtained from the DNA. This sample has about 190,000 clones, with approximately 12% found just once. With regard to this clone: Its antigen remains unknown.

This clonotype originated in a man aged 50-59 years in good health and CMV-seropositive. The chain combines TRBV10-2 with TRBJ1-2, with TRBD1 as a possible D gene (6 bases). The sample was PBMCs. The CDR3: CASQRGTANYGYTF. CDR3 nucleotide sequence: TGCGCCAGCCAGAGGGGGACCGCCAACTATGGCTACACCTTC.